This T cell receptor beta chain was recorded in a study of blood T cell repertoires in COVID-19 (TCRdb year 2020). Study-level background: Samples from collaborators originated in the United States, Italy and Spain and spanned both the acute and convalescent phases of COVID-19. The material from the prospective study consisted of cDNA or gDNA derived from T cells, B-cell-depleted T cells, or PBMCs. Deeply sampled blood TCRbeta repertoires from subjects exposed to, actively infected with, or recovered from COVID-19 were included in the dataset. The repertoires were released in a freely available public database intended as a resource for research on the immune response to SARS-CoV-2. Samples came from the ongoing ImmuneRACE study (first 160 participants) plus 1,254 subjects from 6 global collaborators. A de-identified subject ID, COVID-19 status, age in years and sex were almost always included in the sample metadata. Where HLA class I and class II types were available, the types were taken from metadata supplied by the sample provider, not from assay-based typing. General conclusions and limits of the study: Clinical and demographic metadata were provided uncurated, with the amount varying by source and participant.

TCRbeta CDR3 regions were amplified from genomic DNA using the immunoSEQ Assay, a bias-controlled multiplex PCR. The study's processing was this. The number of nucleated cells in each sample was estimated from the amplification of reference gene primers within the assay. Sequence reads were collapsed and filtered to measure the absolute abundance of every unique TCRbeta CDR3 rearrangement. For each sample, productive Simpson clonality was calculated by taking the square root of Simpson's diversity index across productive rearrangements. The table was pulled from immuneACCESS by TCRdb, which kept in-frame rearrangements only. Such tables lose some clones; where checked, under half of the loss comes from unresolved V genes, and the rest has no known cause. From that table come the V and J calls and clone size; the DNA was used to work out D and trimming. A total of 200,000 to 300,000 clones appear in this sample, approximately 80% of them only once. Together, the top ten hold about 2% of the sample.

The collaborating institutions used their own protocols to collect whole blood in K2EDTA tubes. For TCRbeta analysis, collaborators shipped samples in one of three forms: frozen whole blood, isolated PBMCs, or DNA extracted from either of those sample types. The cysteine opens and the phenylalanine closes a CDR3 of 13 amino acids. The CDR3 DNA has 39 bases and is translated from base 1. CDR1 and CDR2 (SGHRS, YFSETQ) derive from the germline V gene. V is shortened by 1 base, J by 4 bases, and the region joining them spans 9 bases. As for this clone: Its antigen is unknown. No per-base quality is available; no much larger clone lies one base away. The same CDR3 can be traced to other DNA sequences in this sample.

The rearranged chain carries TRBV5-1 and TRBJ2-7; TRBD1 is a possible D gene, resting on 6 matching bases. Sequencing was carried out using peripheral blood. This receptor was identified in a woman older than 75 with acute or convalescent COVID-19. The CDR3: CASSLLRGYEQYF. The sequence in DNA is TGCGCCAGCAGCTTGCTCAGGGGTTACGAGCAGTACTTC.